This T cell receptor (beta chain) was sequenced for a study of blood T cell repertoires in COVID-19. On the study more broadly: Specimens from acute and convalescent COVID-19 originated in the United States, Italy and Spain. T cells, B-cell-depleted T cells, or PBMCs supplied cDNA or gDNA.

CDR3 size: 15 residues. From germline, CDR1 is SGHTA and CDR2 FQGNSA. J gave up 1 base and V 4 bases, and 3 bases lay outside the gene matches. Authors' data handling: Counts of nucleated cells, estimated from reference gene primer amplification, were obtained. TCRdb keeps only in-frame clones here, not all; method: immunoSEQ multiplex PCR. D and trimming come from the DNA, and the V and J calls and clone size come from that table. The sample consists of 68,000 or so clones, about 80% of them appearing once. Specimen: peripheral blood. The clonotype comes from a human donor in a cohort sampled during active COVID-19. The rearrangement joins TRBV7-2 to TRBJ2-5; 10 bases agree with TRBD2. CDR3: CASSWIAGGQETQYF. CDR3 DNA: TGTGCCAGCAGCTGGATAGCGGGGGGCCAAGAGACCCAGTACTTC.